This TCR beta chain was documented in a study of T-cell memory formation after mild COVID-19. Whole-study context: Largely donor-specific sequence clusters came from a couple of donors. Overall study results and limits: That cross-reactive memory joined was suggested by some responding clones appearing in pre-infection memory. Later expanders leaned CD4+, whereas day 15 to 85 contracting clones were balanced CD4/CD8.

TCRdb re-called the 5' RACE reads with MiXCR, one entry per CDR3 protein. The sample carries hundreds of thousands of distinct CDR3 sequences, roughly 14% recorded once. On this clonotype itself: Its antigen remains unidentified.

This clonotype originated in an adult woman who had mild COVID-19 (a few samples of this study predate the infection). Cell type and time point are not known. Input material: PBMCs or a T cell subset sorted from them (not recorded which).

The CDR3 nucleotides read TGTGCCAGTAGTGTTTCTCGCGGGCAGTACGAGCAGTACTTC. Translating gives CASSVSRGQYEQYF. The rearrangement uses TRBV19 and TRBJ2-7; the D gene is possibly TRBD2 (5 bases). The CDR3 spans 14 residues. V dropped 5 bases and J dropped 4 bases, with 15 bases sitting between them. Looked up from germline, CDR1 is LNHDA and CDR2 is SQIVND (reference sequence).